Included here is one TCR beta chain sequence, with context. The antigen remains unidentified. The entry originates in a study of a mutant IDH1 vaccine in newly diagnosed glioma. Overall study: Standard pretreatment was either radiotherapy, temozolomide, or, for most, radiochemotherapy with temozolomide.

Sequenced by immunoSEQ multiplex PCR; TCRdb stores in-frame clones only, minus some. The sample includes about 54,000 clones, around four fifths of them seen just once. Study-wide results and caveats: Pseudoprogression apparently lacked any relation to changes in top peripheral T cell clonotypes.

V gave up 5 bases and J gave up 4 bases, with 19 bases separating them. The CDR3 length is 15 residues. Germline-derived CDR1 and CDR2 are SGDLS and YYNGEE. The time point is: week 47, end of study. The vaccine gave 300 ug of a 20-mer mutant IDH1 peptide subcutaneously per dose. Administration of eight vaccinations to patients took place in weeks 1, 3, 5, 7, 11, 15, 19, 23. Here the sequenced sample was PBMCs, taken from a glioma patient whose treatment included an IDH1 peptide vaccine. The receptor's source is a woman in her 50s with glioma. V gene TRBV9 combines with J gene TRBJ2-7; tentative D call: TRBD2 (7 bases). CDR3 coding DNA: TGTGCCAGCAGTCGAACGGGGGGCTCAAGTTACGAGCAGTACTTC. Protein sequence: CASSRTGGSSYEQYF. Together with reference TRBV9 and TRBJ2-7, the CDR3 gives the full variable domain: DSGVTQTPKHLITATGQRVTLRCSPRSGDLSVYWYQQSLDQGLQFLIQYYNGEERAKGNILERFSAQQFPDLHSELNLSSLELGDSALYFCASSRTGGSSYEQYFGPGTRLTVT.